The text below deals with one T cell receptor (beta chain). The sample belongs to a study of blood T cell repertoires in COVID-19. Study-level background: The samples span acute and convalescent COVID-19 from the United States, Italy and Spain. T cells, B-cell-depleted T cells, or PBMCs supplied cDNA or gDNA.

Original data processing: The assay estimated nucleated cells by amplifying reference gene primers. Using immunoSEQ multiplex PCR, the repertoire was profiled, and TCRdb retains in-frame clones only, with some absent. The D gene and trimming were derived from the DNA, and the V and J assignments and clone size from that table. There are more than 200,000 clones in the sample; 90% occur only once, and less than 3% lies in the top ten. The receptor's source is a man aged 25-40 years with COVID-19, enrolled during active disease. Sequenced material: peripheral blood.

CDR3 coding DNA: TGTGCCAGCAGTGAACGCGGGAGGGGGAATGAGCAGTTCTTC. It codes for CASSERGRGNEQFF. This chain joins TRBV6-1 and TRBJ2-1; TRBD2 aligns across 9 bases. The V segment lost 2 bases and the J segment 7 bases; nucleotides outside the gene matches: 3. CDR1 is MNHNS and CDR2 is SASEGT in the germline V gene. The CDR3 runs to 14 residues.